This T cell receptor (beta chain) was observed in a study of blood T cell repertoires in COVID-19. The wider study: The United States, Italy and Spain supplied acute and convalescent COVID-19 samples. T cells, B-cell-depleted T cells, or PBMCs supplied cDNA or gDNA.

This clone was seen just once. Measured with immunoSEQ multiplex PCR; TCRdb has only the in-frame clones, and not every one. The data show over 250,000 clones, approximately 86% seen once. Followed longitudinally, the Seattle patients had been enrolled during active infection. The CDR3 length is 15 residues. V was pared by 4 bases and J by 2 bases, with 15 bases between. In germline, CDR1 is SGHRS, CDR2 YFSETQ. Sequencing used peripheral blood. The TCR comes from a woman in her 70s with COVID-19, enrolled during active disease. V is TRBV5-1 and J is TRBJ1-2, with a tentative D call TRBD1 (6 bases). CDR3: CASSPSPGQNYGYTF. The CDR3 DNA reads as TGCGCCAGCAGCCCATCGCCGGGACAAAACTATGGCTACACCTTC.